These 20 T cell receptor beta chains share one sample of origin, sequenced in a study of glioma-infiltrating T cells after dendritic cell vaccination. Produced via immunoSEQ multiplex PCR; TCRdb's table is partial and in-frame only. The top ten clones hold about 9% of a sample with about 58,000 clones, about 85% of them seen once. Time point given: after dendritic cell vaccination, including at tumor progression/relapse. The sequenced sample was blood, obtained after dendritic cell vaccination. These receptors were taken from a human donor with glioblastoma.

The V and J genes are TRBV5-4 and TRBJ1-3; 7 bases align to TRBD1. Per the germline V gene, CDR1 is SGHNT and CDR2 is YYREEE (reference sequence). V lost 4 bases to trimming and J lost 0 bases; unmatched junction nucleotides: 7. The CDR3 totals 16 residues. The CDR3 region is CASSLLQGNSGNTIYF. The CDR3 DNA follows: TGTGCCAGCAGCCTATTACAGGGGAACTCTGGAAACACCATATATTTT.

The chain couples TRBV19 to TRBJ2-3; TRBD1 might be the D (6 bases). The CDR3 totals 14 residues. The germline gives CDR1 LNHDA, CDR2 SQIVND (reference sequence). V gave up 8 bases and J gave up 0 bases, with 12 bases separating them. This chain's CDR3 is CASSTGLSTDTQYF. CDR3 DNA: TGTGCCAGTTCAACAGGGCTTAGCACAGATACGCAGTATTTT.

The V gene is TRBV6-5, the J gene TRBJ2-4, with TRBD1 identical over 7 bases. CDR1 is MNHEY and CDR2 is SVGAGI in the germline V gene. This CDR3 comprises 16 residues. With V trimmed by 4 bases and J by 0 bases, 6 bases remained unmatched. The CDR3 nucleotides are TGTGCCAGCAGTTCCCCGGGACAGCTAGCCAAAAACATTCAGTACTTC. It codes for CASSSPGQLAKNIQYF.

The chain joins TRBV4-2 to TRBJ2-1; D possibly corresponds to TRBD2 (6 bases). The CDR3 totals 16 residues. CDR1 is LGHNA and CDR2 is YNFKEQ in the germline V gene. V lost 2 bases, J lost 2 bases, and 13 bases lay in between. CDR3 loop: CASSQQAGTPYNEQFF. In DNA form, the CDR3 reads TGTGCCAGCAGCCAACAGGCTGGGACTCCCTACAATGAGCAGTTCTTC.

The rearrangement uses TRBV6-5 and TRBJ2-1, with 8 bases lining up with TRBD2. The trim removed 5 bases at V and 5 bases at J, leaving 8 bases unmatched. CDR1 is MNHEY, CDR2 SVGAGI, per germline. The CDR3 sequence is 15 residues long. DNA for the CDR3: TGTGCCAGCAGTAGCACGGGGGGGCCCAACAATGAGCAGTTCTTC. It codes for CASSSTGGPNNEQFF.

This clone was counted once. This chain joins TRBV13 and TRBJ1-2; 7 positions match TRBD1. The J segment lost 2 bases and the V segment lost 5 bases, leaving 5 bases of the junction unmatched. This CDR3 region has 14 residues. In germline, CDR1 is PRHDT, CDR2 FYEKMQ (reference sequence). As DNA, the CDR3 is TGTGCCAGCAGCGTTGACAGGGTAAACTATGGCTACACCTTC. It codes for CASSVDRVNYGYTF.

This sequence joins TRBV5-1 and TRBJ1-1; no clear D. V was pared by 4 bases and J by 1 base, with 8 bases between. The CDR3 runs 13 residues. CDR1 SGHRS and CDR2 YFSETQ come from the germline V gene. CDR3 DNA sequence: TGCGCCAGCAGCCGGCGGGAGAACACTGAAGCTTTCTTT. Its protein is CASSRRENTEAFF. The full variable domain, rest sourced from reference TRBV5-1 and TRBJ1-1, is KAGVTQTPRYLIKTRGQQVTLSCSPISGHRSVSWYQQTPGQGLQFLFEYFSETQRNKGNFPGRFSGRQFSNSRSEMNVSTLELGDSALYLCASSRRENTEAFFGQGTRLTVV.

The chain is built from TRBV18 and TRBJ2-6; no firm D call. The CDR3 sequence is 16 residues long. Germline CDR1 and CDR2: KGHSH and LQKENI. The V gene lost 1 base and the J gene lost 0 bases, with 7 bases spanning the gap. The CDR3 DNA sequence: TGTGCCAGCTCACCACGGCAGGCCTCTGGGGCCAACGTCCTGACTTTC. Residues: CASSPRQASGANVLTF.

This rearrangement joins TRBV7-3 to TRBJ2-1; perhaps TRBD1 as D (5 bases). There are 13 residues in the CDR3. Germline V gene lookup returns CDR1 SGHTA and CDR2 FQGTGA. Trimming cost V 0 bases and J 7 bases, with 7 bases left between them. This chain's CDR3 is CASSLTYRNEQFF. CDR3 DNA: TGTGCCAGCAGCTTAACGTACAGGAATGAGCAGTTCTTC.

The rearrangement links TRBV7-2 to TRBJ2-5; tentatively, D is TRBD2 (7 bases). Germline CDR1 reads SGHTA; CDR2 reads FQGNSA. Trimming pared 8 bases from V and 0 bases from J, leaving 13 bases between. This CDR3 contains 14 residues. The CDR3 sequence is CASGGGLYQETQYF. The CDR3 DNA is TGTGCCAGCGGGGGGGGGCTGTACCAAGAGACCCAGTACTTC.

This chain joins TRBV7-3 and TRBJ2-1, with 13 bases fitting TRBD2. V shed 5 bases, J shed 7 bases, and the junction held 11 bases outside the gene matches. The CDR3 sequence is 17 residues long. The germline V gene encodes CDR1 SGHTA and CDR2 FQGTGA. CDR3 DNA sequence: TGTGCCAGCAGCCCCTTACTAGCGGGGGGGCCCGAGAATGAGCAGTTCTTC. Its protein product is CASSPLLAGGPENEQFF. The full variable domain, in which reference TRBV7-3 and TRBJ2-1 provide the parts outside the CDR3, is GAGVSQTPSNKVTEKGKYVELRCDPISGHTALYWYRQSLGQGPEFLIYFQGTGAADDSGLPNDRFFAVRPEGSVSTLKIQRTERGDSAVYLCASSPLLAGGPENEQFFGPGTRLTVL.

The chain combines TRBV29-1 with TRBJ1-1; weak D call: TRBD1 (5 bases). The ends were cut back, 5 bases at V and 5 bases at J, with 18 bases in the middle. CDR3 size: 14 residues. In germline, CDR1 is SQVTM, CDR2 ANQGSEA. The DNA of the CDR3 is TGCAGCGTTTCCAACTGGCAGGGCGGAACTGAAGCTTTCTTT. Protein sequence: CSVSNWQGGTEAFF.

The chain recombines TRBV10-3 with TRBJ2-7; 8 bases match TRBD2. Germline CDR1 reads ENHRY; CDR2 reads SYGVKD. With 4 bases clipped from V and 3 bases from J, the junction kept 5 bases outside the gene matches. The CDR3 length is 14 residues. The CDR3 DNA sequence: TGTGCCATCAGTGGGGTCACTAGCGGCTACGAGCAGTACTTC. Translating it yields CAISGVTSGYEQYF.

The chain is built from TRBV6-1 and TRBJ2-7; no definite D call. Germline values: CDR1 MNHNS, CDR2 SASEGT. This CDR3 is 14 amino acids long. The V end was cut by 2 bases, the J end by 4 bases, with 12 bases between. The CDR3 reads CASSELPTGYEQYF. The CDR3 region has the DNA TGTGCCAGCAGTGAACTACCGACGGGTTACGAGCAGTACTTC.

The chain couples TRBV27 to TRBJ2-5, with 9 nucleotides matching TRBD1. The germline V gene encodes CDR1 MNHEY and CDR2 SMNVEV (reference sequence). Trimming removed 4 bases from V and 2 bases from J; junction bases left unmatched: 2. The CDR3 contains 14 residues. CDR3 region: CASSWTGVQETQYF. The CDR3 DNA is TGTGCCAGCAGTTGGACAGGGGTACAAGAGACCCAGTACTTC.

The chain recombines TRBV7-9 with TRBJ2-5, with 11 bases that match TRBD1. The CDR3 sequence is 15 residues long. CDR1 and CDR2 from the germline V gene are SEHNR and FQNEAQ (reference sequence). With V trimmed by 4 bases and J by 5 bases, 6 bases remained unmatched. CDR3 amino acids: CASSSGTGGTETQYF. CDR3 in DNA: TGTGCCAGCAGCTCCGGGACAGGGGGTACGGAGACCCAGTACTTC.

The chain joins TRBV6-6 to TRBJ1-2; D gene ambiguous. Germline V lookup: CDR1 MNHNY, CDR2 SVGAGI (reference sequence). This CDR3 is built from 15 residues. Trimming cost V 0 bases and J 4 bases, with 12 bases left between them. Here the CDR3 reads CASSYSLTHGYGYTF. The CDR3 DNA is TGTGCCAGCAGTTACTCGCTAACCCACGGCTATGGCTACACCTTC.

V usage is TRBV6-1 and J usage is TRBJ1-1; TRBD1 matches at 7 bases. The CDR3 totals 15 residues. V lost 3 bases, J lost 1 base, and 5 bases stayed unmatched. CDR1 is MNHNS, CDR2 SASEGT, per germline. CDR3 coding DNA: TGTGCCAGCAGTGATGCGACAGGGAGGAACACTGAAGCTTTCTTT. It codes for CASSDATGRNTEAFF.

The gene calls are TRBV11-1 and TRBJ2-7, with a tentative D call TRBD2 (7 bases). This CDR3 spans 16 amino acids. The germline V and J ends were trimmed by 1 base and 7 bases, with 20 bases remaining between them. CDR1 and CDR2 from the germline V gene are SGHAT and FQDESV (reference sequence). The CDR3 nucleotides read TGTGCCAGCAGCTTAGATGGGGGCCCGGGGGGCAAGGAGCAGTACTTC. Protein sequence: CASSLDGGPGGKEQYF.

J is TRBJ2-3 and V is TRBV7-3; the D gene is possibly TRBD1 (5 bases). Trimming stripped 5 bases from V and 6 bases from J, with 15 bases between. Germline V gene data show CDR1 as SGHTA and CDR2 as FQGTGA. This CDR3 spans 14 amino acids. CDR3 amino acids: CASSPSAGYDTQYF. Here the CDR3 DNA reads TGTGCCAGCAGCCCCTCGGCAGGGTATGATACGCAGTATTTT.